These 8 T cell receptor beta chains came from one sample sequenced in a study of T cell changes during pregnancy in multiple sclerosis. The table came from immunoSEQ multiplex PCR; TCRdb's copy has only in-frame clones and leaves some out. The profile shows tens of thousands of clones, around 90% of them singletons. The input for sequencing was peripheral blood, taken before pregnancy. The receptor source for this set is a female donor with multiple sclerosis, enrolled in a pregnancy study.

The gene calls are TRBV13 and TRBJ2-3, with 14 bases matching TRBD2. The CDR3 consists of 13 residues. CDR1 and CDR2 from the germline V gene are PRHDT and FYEKMQ (reference sequence). V shed 4 bases, J shed 12 bases, and the junction held 3 bases outside the gene matches. The CDR3 here is CASSYGTSGGQYF. CDR3 nucleotides: TGTGCCAGCAGCTATGGGACTAGCGGGGGACAGTATTTT. The entire variable domain, with the rest obtained from reference TRBV13 and TRBJ2-3, is as follows: AAGVIQSPRHLIKEKRETATLKCYPIPRHDTVYWYQQGPGQDPQFLISFYEKMQSDKGSIPDRFSAQQFSDYHSELNMSSLELGDSALYFCASSYGTSGGQYFGPGTRLTVL.

This chain joins TRBV6-5 and TRBJ1-4; D possibly corresponds to TRBD1 (6 bases). Per the germline V gene, CDR1 is MNHEY and CDR2 is SVGAGI. Trimming took 9 bases from V and 8 from J, leaving 10 bases between them. The CDR3 contains 11 residues. In DNA form, the CDR3 reads TGTGCCAGTCGTGGACAGGAAAAACTGTTTTTT. It specifies CASRGQEKLFF.

This sequence joins TRBV14 and TRBJ1-1; TRBD1 agrees at 8 bases. This CDR3 contains 13 residues. V lost 6 bases and J lost 5; bases outside the gene matches: 5. Germline CDR1 reads SGHDN; CDR2 reads FVKESK. The DNA for the CDR3 is TGTGCCAGCAGGAAGACAGGGGCTACTGAAGCTTTCTTT. Protein sequence: CASRKTGATEAFF.

The chain uses TRBV29-1 and TRBJ1-1; 11 bases match TRBD1. J lost 5 bases, V lost 4 bases, and 6 bases had no gene match. The CDR3 has 14 amino acids. CDR1 and CDR2 (germline): SQVTM, ANQGSEA. For the CDR3, the DNA is TGCAGCGTTGCGGCGGACAGGGGGCGGACTGAAGCTTTCTTT. Protein product: CSVAADRGRTEAFF.

The chain joins TRBV27 to TRBJ2-2; 9 positions agree with TRBD2. V was pared by 3 bases and J by 5 bases, with 16 bases of the junction left unmatched. CDR1 is MNHEY and CDR2 is SMNVEV in the germline V gene (reference sequence). This CDR3 spans 19 amino acids. The CDR3 DNA sequence: TGTGCCAGCAGTTTTTCTGCGGGGGGGACTAGTCTCAGGACCGGGGAGCTGTTTTTT. This sequence encodes CASSFSAGGTSLRTGELFF.

This chain connects TRBV21-1 to TRBJ2-7; TRBD2 was called by the table and not checked on the DNA. TRBV21-1 is a documented pseudogene. The CDR3 has 15 amino acids. The CDR3 nucleotides read TGTGCCAGCAGCAAGGGGGGACTAGCGGGGTACGAGCAGTACTTC. As protein: CASSKGGLAGYEQYF.

The DNA of the CDR3 is TGTGCCTGGGACAGCAACTATGGCTACACCTTC. It codes for CAWDSNYGYTF. The chain links TRBV30 to TRBJ1-2; possibly TRBD1 for D (5 bases). V was pared by 5 bases and J by 2 bases, with 6 bases between. Germline V gene sequence: CDR1 GTSNPN, CDR2 SVGIG (reference sequence). The CDR3 sequence is 11 residues long.

The chain is built from TRBV5-6 and TRBJ2-2, with 8 bases aligning to TRBD1. The germline V gene has CDR1 SGHDT and CDR2 YYEEEE. The ends lost 4 bases at V and 5 bases at J; junction bases unmatched: 7. The CDR3 has 15 residues. The CDR3 DNA follows: TGTGCCAGCAGCCCAACAGGGGGAGGAACCGGGGAGCTGTTTTTT. The encoded protein is CASSPTGGGTGELFF.